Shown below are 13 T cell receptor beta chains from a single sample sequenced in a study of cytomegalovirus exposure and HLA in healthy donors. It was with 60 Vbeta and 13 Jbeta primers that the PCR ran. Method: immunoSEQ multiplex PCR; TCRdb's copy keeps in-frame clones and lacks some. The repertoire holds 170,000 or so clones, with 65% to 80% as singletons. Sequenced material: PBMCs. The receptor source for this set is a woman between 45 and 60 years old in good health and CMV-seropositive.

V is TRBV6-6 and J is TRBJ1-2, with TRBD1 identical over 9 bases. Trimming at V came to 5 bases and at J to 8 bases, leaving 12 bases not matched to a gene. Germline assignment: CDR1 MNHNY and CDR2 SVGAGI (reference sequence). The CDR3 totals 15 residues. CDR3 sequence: CASSPDIGTGSGYTF. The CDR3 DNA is TGTGCCAGCAGTCCGGATATCGGGACAGGGTCCGGCTACACCTTC.

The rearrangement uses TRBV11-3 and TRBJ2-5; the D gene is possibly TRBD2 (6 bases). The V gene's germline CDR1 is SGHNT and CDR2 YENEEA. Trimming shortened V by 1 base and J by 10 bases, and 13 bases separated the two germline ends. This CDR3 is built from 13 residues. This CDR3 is CASSLAGPGDQYF. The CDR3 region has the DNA TGTGCCAGCAGCTTAGCAGGCCCGGGGGACCAGTACTTC.

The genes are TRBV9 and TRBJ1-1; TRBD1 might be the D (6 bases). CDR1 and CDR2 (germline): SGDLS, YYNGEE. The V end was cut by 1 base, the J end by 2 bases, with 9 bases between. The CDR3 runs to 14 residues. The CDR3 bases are TGTGCCAGCAGCGTAACAGGGAGCAACACTGAAGCTTTCTTT. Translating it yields CASSVTGSNTEAFF. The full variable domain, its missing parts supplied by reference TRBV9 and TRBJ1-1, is DSGVTQTPKHLITATGQRVTLRCSPRSGDLSVYWYQQSLDQGLQFLIQYYNGEERAKGNILERFSAQQFPDLHSELNLSSLELGDSALYFCASSVTGSNTEAFFGQGTRLTVV.

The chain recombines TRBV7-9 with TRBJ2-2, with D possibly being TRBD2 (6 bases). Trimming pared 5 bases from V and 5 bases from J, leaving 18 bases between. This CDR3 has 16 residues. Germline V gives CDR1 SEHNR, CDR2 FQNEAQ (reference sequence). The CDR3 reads CASSLSGRGRTGELFF. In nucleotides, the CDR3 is TGTGCCAGCAGCCTTAGCGGTCGGGGGAGGACCGGGGAGCTGTTTTTT.

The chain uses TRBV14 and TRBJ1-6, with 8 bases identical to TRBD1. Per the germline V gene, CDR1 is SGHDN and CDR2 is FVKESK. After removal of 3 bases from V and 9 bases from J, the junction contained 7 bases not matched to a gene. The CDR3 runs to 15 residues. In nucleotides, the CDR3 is TGTGCCAGCAGCCAGGCCGGACAGGGCATTTCACCCCTCCACTTT. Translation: CASSQAGQGISPLHF.

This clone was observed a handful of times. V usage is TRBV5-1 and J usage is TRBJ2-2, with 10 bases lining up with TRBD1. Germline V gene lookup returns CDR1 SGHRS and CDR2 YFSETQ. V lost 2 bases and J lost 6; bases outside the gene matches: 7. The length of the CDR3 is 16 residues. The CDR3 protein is CASSFGQGVDAGELFF. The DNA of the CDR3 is TGCGCCAGCAGCTTCGGACAGGGGGTTGACGCCGGGGAGCTGTTTTTT.

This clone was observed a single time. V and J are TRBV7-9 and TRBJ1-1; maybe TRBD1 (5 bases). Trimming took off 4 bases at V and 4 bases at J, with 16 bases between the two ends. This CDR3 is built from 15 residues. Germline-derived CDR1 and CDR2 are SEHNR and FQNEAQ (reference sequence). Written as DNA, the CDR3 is TGTGCCAGCAGCTCCCGGCCAGGGTTAGGCACTGAAGCTTTCTTT. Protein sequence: CASSSRPGLGTEAFF.

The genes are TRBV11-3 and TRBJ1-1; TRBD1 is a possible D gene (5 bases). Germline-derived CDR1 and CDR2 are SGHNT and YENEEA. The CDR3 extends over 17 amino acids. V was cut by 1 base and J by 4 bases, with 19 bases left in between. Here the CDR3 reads CASSLVAARVRGTEAFF. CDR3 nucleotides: TGTGCCAGCAGCTTAGTGGCGGCCAGGGTGAGAGGCACTGAAGCTTTCTTT. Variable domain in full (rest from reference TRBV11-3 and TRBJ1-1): EAGVVQSPRYKIIEKKQPVAFWCNPISGHNTLYWYLQNLGQGPELLIRYENEEAVDDSQLPKDRFSAERLKGVDSTLKIQPAELGDSAVYLCASSLVAARVRGTEAFFGQGTRLTVV.

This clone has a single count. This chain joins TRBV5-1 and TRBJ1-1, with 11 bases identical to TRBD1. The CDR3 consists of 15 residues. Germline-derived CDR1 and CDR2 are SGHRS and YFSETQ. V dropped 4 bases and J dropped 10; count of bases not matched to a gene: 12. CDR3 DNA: TGCGCCAGCAGCCAGGAGTGGACAGGGGGCCTGAGAGCTTTCTTT. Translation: CASSQEWTGGLRAFF. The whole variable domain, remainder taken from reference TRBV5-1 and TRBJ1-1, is KAGVTQTPRYLIKTRGQQVTLSCSPISGHRSVSWYQQTPGQGLQFLFEYFSETQRNKGNFPGRFSGRQFSNSRSEMNVSTLELGDSALYLCASSQEWTGGLRAFFGQGTRLTVV.

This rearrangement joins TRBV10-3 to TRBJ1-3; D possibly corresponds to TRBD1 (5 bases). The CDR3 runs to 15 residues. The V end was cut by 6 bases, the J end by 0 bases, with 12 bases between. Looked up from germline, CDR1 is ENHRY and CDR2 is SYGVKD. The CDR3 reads CAIRETDYSGNTIYF. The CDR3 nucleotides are TGTGCCATCAGGGAGACAGACTACTCTGGAAACACCATATATTTT.

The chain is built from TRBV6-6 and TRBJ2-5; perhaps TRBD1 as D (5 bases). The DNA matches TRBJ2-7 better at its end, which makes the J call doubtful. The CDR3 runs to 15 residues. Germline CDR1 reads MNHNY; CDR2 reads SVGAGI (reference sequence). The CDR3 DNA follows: TGTGCCAGCAGTTACCAGGGCTCCAGCTCCTACGAGCAGTACTTC. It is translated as CASSYQGSSSYEQYF.

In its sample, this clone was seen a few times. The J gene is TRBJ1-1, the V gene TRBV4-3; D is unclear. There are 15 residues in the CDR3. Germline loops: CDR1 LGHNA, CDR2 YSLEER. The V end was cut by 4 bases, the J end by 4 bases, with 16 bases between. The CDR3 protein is CASSPKGSRATEAFF. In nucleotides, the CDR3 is TGCGCCAGCAGCCCAAAAGGGTCGAGGGCCACTGAAGCTTTCTTT.

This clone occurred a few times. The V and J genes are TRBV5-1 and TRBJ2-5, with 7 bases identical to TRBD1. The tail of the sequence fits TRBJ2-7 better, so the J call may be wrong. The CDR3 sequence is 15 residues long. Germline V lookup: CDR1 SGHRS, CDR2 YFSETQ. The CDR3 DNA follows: TGCGCCAGCAGCTTACTACAGGGGCCTGAGTACGAGCAGTACTTC. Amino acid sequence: CASSLLQGPEYEQYF.